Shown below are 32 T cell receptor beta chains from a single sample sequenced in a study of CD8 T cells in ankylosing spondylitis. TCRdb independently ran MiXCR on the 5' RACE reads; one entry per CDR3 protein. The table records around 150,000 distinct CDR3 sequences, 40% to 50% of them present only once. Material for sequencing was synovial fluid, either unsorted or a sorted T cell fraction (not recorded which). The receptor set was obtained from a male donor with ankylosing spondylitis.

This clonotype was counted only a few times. CDR3 in DNA: TGTGCCAGCAGCCAAGAGCGGGGGGGCTACAATGAGCAGTTCTTC. Protein: CASSQERGGYNEQFF. V usage is TRBV4-2 and J usage is TRBJ2-1, with 9 bases matching TRBD2. V lost 0 bases and J lost 3; bases outside the gene matches: 0. Germline V gives CDR1 LGHNA, CDR2 YNFKEQ. This CDR3 spans 15 amino acids.

The CDR3 is CASSLEEDTQYF. The CDR3 region has the DNA TGTGCCAGCAGCTTGGAGGAAGATACGCAGTATTTT. This chain uses TRBV5-5 with TRBJ2-3; D is uncertain. This CDR3 has 12 amino acids. Looked up from germline, CDR1 is SGHKS and CDR2 is YYEKEE (reference sequence). V was trimmed by 0 bases and J by 5 bases, leaving 4 bases between them.

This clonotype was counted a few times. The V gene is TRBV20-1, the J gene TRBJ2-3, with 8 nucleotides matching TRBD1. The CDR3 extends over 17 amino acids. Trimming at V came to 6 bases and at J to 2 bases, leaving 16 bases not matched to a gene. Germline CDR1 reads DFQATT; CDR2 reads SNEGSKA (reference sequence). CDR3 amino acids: CSARWTGMGLHTDTQYF. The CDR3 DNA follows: TGCAGTGCACGTTGGACAGGGATGGGTTTACACACAGATACGCAGTATTTT.

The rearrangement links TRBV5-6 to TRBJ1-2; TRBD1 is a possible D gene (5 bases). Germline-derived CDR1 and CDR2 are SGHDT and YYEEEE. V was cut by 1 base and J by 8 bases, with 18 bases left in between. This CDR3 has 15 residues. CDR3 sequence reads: CASSLSRGRSRGYTF. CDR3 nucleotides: TGTGCCAGCAGCTTGAGTAGGGGCCGCTCTAGAGGCTACACCTTC. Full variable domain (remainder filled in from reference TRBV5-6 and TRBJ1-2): DAGVTQSPTHLIKTRGQQVTLRCSPKSGHDTVSWYQQALGQGPQFIFQYYEEEERQRGNFPDRFSGHQFPNYSSELNVNALLLGDSALYLCASSLSRGRSRGYTFGSGTRLTVV.

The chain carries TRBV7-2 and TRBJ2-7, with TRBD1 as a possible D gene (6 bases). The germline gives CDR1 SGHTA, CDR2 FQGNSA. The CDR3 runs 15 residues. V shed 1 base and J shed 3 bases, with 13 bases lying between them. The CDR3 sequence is CASSLVTGLSYEQYF. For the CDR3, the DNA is TGTGCCAGCAGCTTAGTGACAGGTCTAAGCTACGAGCAGTACTTC.

CDR3 in DNA: TGCGCCAGCAGCCAAGCAGGGTTCTCCTACGAGCAGTACTTC. Its protein product is CASSQAGFSYEQYF. This chain uses TRBV4-1 with TRBJ2-7; possible D gene TRBD1, 5 bases. The CDR3 extends over 14 amino acids. Germline lookup yields CDR1 MGHRA and CDR2 YSYEKL. Deletions cut 1 base from V and 0 bases from J, with 7 bases between.

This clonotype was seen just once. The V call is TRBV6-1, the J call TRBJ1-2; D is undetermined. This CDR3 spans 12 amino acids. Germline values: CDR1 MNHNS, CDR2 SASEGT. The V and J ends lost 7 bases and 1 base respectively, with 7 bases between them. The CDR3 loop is CASNGDNYGYTF. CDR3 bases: TGTGCCAGCAACGGGGATAACTATGGCTACACCTTC.

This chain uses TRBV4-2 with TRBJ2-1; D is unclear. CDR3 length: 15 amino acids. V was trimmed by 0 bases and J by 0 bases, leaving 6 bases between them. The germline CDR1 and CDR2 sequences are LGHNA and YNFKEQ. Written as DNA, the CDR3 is TGTGCCAGCAGCCAAGATTTGGTCTCCTACAATGAGCAGTTCTTC. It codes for CASSQDLVSYNEQFF.

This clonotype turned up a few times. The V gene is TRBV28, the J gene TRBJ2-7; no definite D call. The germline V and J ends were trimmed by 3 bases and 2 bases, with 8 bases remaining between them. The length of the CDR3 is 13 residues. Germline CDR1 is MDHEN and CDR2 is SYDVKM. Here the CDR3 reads CASSLISAYEQYF. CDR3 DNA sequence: TGTGCCAGCAGTTTGATATCTGCCTACGAGCAGTACTTC. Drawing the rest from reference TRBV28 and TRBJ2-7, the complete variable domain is DVKVTQSSRYLVKRTGEKVFLECVQDMDHENMFWYRQDPGLGLRLIYFSYDVKMKEKGDIPEGYSVSREKKERFSLILESASTNQTSMYLCASSLISAYEQYFGPGTRLTVT.

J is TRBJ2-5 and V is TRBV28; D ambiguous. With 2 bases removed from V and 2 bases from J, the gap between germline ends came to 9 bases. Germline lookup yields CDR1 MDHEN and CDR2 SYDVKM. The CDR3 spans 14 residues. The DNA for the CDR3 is TGTGCCAGCAGTTTACCAGGCTTTCAAGAGACCCAGTACTTC. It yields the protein CASSLPGFQETQYF.

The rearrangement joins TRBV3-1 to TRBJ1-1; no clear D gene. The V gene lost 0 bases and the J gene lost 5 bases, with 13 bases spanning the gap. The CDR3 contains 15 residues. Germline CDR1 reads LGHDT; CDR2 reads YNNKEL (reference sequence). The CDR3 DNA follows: TGTGCCAGCAGCCAAGAGAGTAGCAGGTGGACTGAAGCTTTCTTT. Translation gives CASSQESSRWTEAFF.

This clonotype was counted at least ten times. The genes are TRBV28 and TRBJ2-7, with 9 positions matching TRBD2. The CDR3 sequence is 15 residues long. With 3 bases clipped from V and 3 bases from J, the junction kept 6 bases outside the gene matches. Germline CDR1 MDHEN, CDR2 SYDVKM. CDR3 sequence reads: CASSFSGRIDYEQYF. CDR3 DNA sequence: TGTGCCAGCAGTTTCAGCGGGAGGATCGACTACGAGCAGTACTTC.

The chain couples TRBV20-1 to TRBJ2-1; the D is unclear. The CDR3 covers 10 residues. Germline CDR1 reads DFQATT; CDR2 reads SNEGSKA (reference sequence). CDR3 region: CRSSYNEQFF. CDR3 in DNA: TGCAGAAGCTCCTACAATGAGCAGTTCTTC.

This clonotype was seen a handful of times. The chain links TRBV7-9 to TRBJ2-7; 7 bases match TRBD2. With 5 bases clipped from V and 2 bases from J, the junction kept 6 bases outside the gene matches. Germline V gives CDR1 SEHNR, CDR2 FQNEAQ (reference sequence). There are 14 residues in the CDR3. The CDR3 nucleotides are TGTGCCAGCAGCACCACAAGCGGGACCTACGAGCAGTACTTC. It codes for CASSTTSGTYEQYF.

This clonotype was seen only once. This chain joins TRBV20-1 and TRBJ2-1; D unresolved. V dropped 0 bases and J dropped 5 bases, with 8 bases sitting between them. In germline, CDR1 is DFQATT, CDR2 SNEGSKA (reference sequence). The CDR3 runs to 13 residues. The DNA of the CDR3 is TGCAGTGCTAGAGATGCTTGGGACAATGAGCAGTTCTTC. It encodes CSARDAWDNEQFF.

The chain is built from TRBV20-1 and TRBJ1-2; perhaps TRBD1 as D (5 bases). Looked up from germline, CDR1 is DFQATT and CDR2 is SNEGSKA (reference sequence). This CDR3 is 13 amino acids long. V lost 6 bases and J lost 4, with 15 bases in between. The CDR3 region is CSAIDRLVYGYTF. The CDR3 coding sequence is TGCAGTGCCATCGACAGATTGGTCTATGGCTACACCTTC.

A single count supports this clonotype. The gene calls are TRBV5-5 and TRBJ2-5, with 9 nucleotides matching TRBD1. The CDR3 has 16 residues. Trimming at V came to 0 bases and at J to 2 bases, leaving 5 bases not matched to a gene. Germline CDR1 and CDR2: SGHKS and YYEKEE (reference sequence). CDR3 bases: TGTGCCAGCAGCTTGGGGGACAGGGAGACTCAAGAGACCCAGTACTTC. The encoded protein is CASSLGDRETQETQYF.

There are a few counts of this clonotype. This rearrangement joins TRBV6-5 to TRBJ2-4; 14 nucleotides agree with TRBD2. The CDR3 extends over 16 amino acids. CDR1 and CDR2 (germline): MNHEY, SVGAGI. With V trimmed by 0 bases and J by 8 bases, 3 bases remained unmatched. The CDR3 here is CASSYSGTSGSDIQYF. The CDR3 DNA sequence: TGTGCCAGCAGTTACTCTGGGACTAGCGGGAGCGACATTCAGTACTTC.

CDR3 in DNA: TGTGCCAGTAGTATGGGGGCCAGGGTGCACACTGAAGCTTTCTTT. Translated: CASSMGARVHTEAFF. The V call is TRBV19, the J call TRBJ1-1; weak D call: TRBD1 (6 bases). In germline, CDR1 is LNHDA, CDR2 SQIVND (reference sequence). V was clipped by 3 bases and J by 3 bases, with 14 bases between them. The CDR3 extends over 15 amino acids.

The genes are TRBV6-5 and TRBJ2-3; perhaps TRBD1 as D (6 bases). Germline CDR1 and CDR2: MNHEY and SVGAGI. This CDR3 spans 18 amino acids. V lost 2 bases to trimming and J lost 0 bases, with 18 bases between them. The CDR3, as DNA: TGTGCCAGCAGTTACCATTTCAGTAGGGGGTTAAGCACAGATACGCAGTATTTT. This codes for CASSYHFSRGLSTDTQYF.

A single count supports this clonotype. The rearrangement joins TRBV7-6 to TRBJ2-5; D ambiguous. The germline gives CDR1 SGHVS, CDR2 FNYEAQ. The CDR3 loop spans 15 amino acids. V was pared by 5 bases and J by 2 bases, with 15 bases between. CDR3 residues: CASSPHQAPQETQYF. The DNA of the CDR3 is TGTGCCAGCAGCCCCCACCAGGCTCCGCAAGAGACCCAGTACTTC.

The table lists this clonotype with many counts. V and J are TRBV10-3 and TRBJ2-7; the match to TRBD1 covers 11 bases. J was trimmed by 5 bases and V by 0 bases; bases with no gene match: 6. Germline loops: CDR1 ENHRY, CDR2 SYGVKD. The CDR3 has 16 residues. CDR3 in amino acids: CAISESGDRGYDEQYF. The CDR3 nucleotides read TGTGCCATCAGTGAGTCAGGGGACAGGGGGTACGACGAGCAGTACTTC.

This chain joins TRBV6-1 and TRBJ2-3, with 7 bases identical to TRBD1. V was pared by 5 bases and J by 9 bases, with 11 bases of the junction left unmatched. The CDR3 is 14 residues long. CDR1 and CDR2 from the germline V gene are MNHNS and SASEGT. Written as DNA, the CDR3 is TGTGCCAGCAGTATCGGGACAGTCATAAAGACGCAGTATTTT. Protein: CASSIGTVIKTQYF.

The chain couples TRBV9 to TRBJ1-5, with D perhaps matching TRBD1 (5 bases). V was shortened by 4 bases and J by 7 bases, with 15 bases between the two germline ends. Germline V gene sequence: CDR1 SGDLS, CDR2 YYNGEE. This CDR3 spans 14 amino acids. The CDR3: CASSFQGGGQPQHF. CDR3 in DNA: TGTGCCAGCAGCTTCCAGGGAGGTGGGCAGCCCCAGCATTTT. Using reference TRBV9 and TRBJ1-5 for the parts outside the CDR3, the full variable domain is DSGVTQTPKHLITATGQRVTLRCSPRSGDLSVYWYQQSLDQGLQFLIQYYNGEERAKGNILERFSAQQFPDLHSELNLSSLELGDSALYFCASSFQGGGQPQHFGDGTRLSIL.

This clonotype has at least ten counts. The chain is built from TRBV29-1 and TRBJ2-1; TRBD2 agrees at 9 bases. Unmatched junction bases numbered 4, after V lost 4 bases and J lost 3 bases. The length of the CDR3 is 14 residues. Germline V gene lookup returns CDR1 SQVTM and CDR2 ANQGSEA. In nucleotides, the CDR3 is TGCAGCGTTGGGGCTAGCGGGGACTACAATGAGCAGTTCTTC. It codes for CSVGASGDYNEQFF.

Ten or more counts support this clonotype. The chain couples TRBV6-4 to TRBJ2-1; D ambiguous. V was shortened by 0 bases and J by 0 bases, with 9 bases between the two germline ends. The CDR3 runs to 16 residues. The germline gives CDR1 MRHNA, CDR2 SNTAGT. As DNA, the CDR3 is TGTGCCAGCAGTGACTCTGCAGCAACCTCCTACAATGAGCAGTTCTTC. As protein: CASSDSAATSYNEQFF.

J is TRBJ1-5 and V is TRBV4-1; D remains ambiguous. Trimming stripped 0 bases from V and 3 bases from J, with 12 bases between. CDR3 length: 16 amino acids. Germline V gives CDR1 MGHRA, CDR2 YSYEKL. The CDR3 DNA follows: TGCGCCAGCAGCCAAGATTGGGCGGCAGTCAATCAGCCCCAGCATTTT. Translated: CASSQDWAAVNQPQHF.

This CDR3 reads CASSLGTASTTAAYEQYF. In DNA form, the CDR3 reads TGTGCCAGCAGTTTGGGAACTGCCTCGACGACAGCAGCCTACGAGCAGTACTTC. The rearrangement joins TRBV12-3 or TRBV12-4 to TRBJ2-7, with D possibly TRBD1 on 5 matching bases. The CDR3 is made up of 18 amino acids. V lost 3 bases to trimming and J lost 2 bases, with 23 bases between them.

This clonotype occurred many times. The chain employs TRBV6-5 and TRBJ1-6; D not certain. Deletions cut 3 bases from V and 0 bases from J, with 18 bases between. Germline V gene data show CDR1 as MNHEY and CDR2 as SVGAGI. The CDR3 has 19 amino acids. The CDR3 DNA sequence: TGTGCCAGCAGTTATTGGGTGTCAGGCCTCAGCTCCTATAATTCACCCCTCCACTTT. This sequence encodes CASSYWVSGLSSYNSPLHF.

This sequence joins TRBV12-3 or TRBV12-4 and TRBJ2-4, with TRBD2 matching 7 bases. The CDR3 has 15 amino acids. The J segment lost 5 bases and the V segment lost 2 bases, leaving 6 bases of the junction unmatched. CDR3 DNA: TGTGCCAGCAGTTTAAGGCAGCGGGACCAAAACATTCAGTACTTC. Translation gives CASSLRQRDQNIQYF.

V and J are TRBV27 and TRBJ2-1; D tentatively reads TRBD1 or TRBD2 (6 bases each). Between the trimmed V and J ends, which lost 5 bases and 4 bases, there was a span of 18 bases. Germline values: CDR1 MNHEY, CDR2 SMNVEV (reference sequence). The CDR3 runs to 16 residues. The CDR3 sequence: CASSPRPGAGYNEQFF. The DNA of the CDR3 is TGTGCCAGCAGTCCTCGACCGGGGGCGGGGTACAATGAGCAGTTCTTC.

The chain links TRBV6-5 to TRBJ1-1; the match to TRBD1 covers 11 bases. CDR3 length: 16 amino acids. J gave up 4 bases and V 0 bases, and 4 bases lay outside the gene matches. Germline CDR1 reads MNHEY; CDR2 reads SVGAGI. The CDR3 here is CASSYSLGQGGTEAFF. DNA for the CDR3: TGTGCCAGCAGTTACTCCCTGGGACAGGGGGGCACTGAAGCTTTCTTT.